A single sample gave rise to the 22 T cell receptor beta chains below, sequenced in a study of shared clonotypes between healthy human individuals. Libraries were prepared by immunoSEQ multiplex PCR; TCRdb keeps only in-frame clonotypes and omits some of them. Among about 1.1 million clones listed, approximately 75% were seen once. The sequenced material came from memory CD4+ T cells from PBMCs. Stated subset: CD45RA-negative fraction. These receptors came from a man between 18 and 35 years old in good health. Some clones in this sample may be carry-over from other donors' samples.

This clone was recorded only once. The chain links TRBV5-1 to TRBJ2-7; D may correspond to TRBD1 or TRBD2 (6 bases each). This CDR3 spans 13 amino acids. In germline, CDR1 is SGHRS, CDR2 YFSETQ. The V and J ends lost 7 bases and 5 bases respectively, with 16 bases between them. The CDR3 DNA reads TGCGCCAGCGGACTGGGGGGCCACGACGAGCAGTACTTC. Translating gives CASGLGGHDEQYF.

This chain links TRBV25-1 with TRBJ2-3, with 8 nucleotides matching TRBD2. Germline V gives CDR1 MGHDK, CDR2 SYGVNS. This CDR3 spans 13 amino acids. Unmatched junction bases numbered 6, after V lost 8 bases and J lost 5 bases. The DNA of the CDR3 is TGTGCCAGCCGAGCGGGAGTGGGAGATACGCAGTATTTT. Translating gives CASRAGVGDTQYF.

The genes are TRBV5-1 and TRBJ2-5; D is perhaps TRBD2 (6 bases). Per germline, CDR1 SGHRS and CDR2 YFSETQ. V lost 0 bases and J lost 5, with 14 bases in between. This CDR3 is 15 amino acids long. The CDR3 here is CASSLDGGGVETQYF. The CDR3, as DNA: TGCGCCAGCAGCTTGGACGGGGGTGGCGTGGAGACCCAGTACTTC. Based on the CDR3 plus reference TRBV5-1 and TRBJ2-5, the full variable domain is KAGVTQTPRYLIKTRGQQVTLSCSPISGHRSVSWYQQTPGQGLQFLFEYFSETQRNKGNFPGRFSGRQFSNSRSEMNVSTLELGDSALYLCASSLDGGGVETQYFGPGTRLLVL.

CDR3 DNA: TGTGCCAGCAGTGGAAGACAGGGGAGCTCAATCTATGGCTACACCTTC. Protein sequence: CASSGRQGSSIYGYTF. V and J are TRBV28 and TRBJ1-2; 8 bases are shared with TRBD1. Per germline, CDR1 MDHEN and CDR2 SYDVKM. CDR3 length: 16 residues. Losses at the gene ends were 5 bases for V and 4 bases for J; bases not matched to a gene: 12.

This clone was seen ten or more times. The rearrangement uses TRBV18 and TRBJ2-7, with 7 nucleotides matching TRBD1. The germline CDR1 and CDR2 sequences are KGHSH and LQKENI. This CDR3 is built from 13 residues. The trim removed 2 bases at V and 5 bases at J, leaving 3 bases unmatched. In DNA form, the CDR3 reads TGTGCCAGCTCACCAGGGACAGCCCACGAGCAGTACTTC. Protein: CASSPGTAHEQYF.

This chain joins TRBV4-1 and TRBJ1-2, with TRBD1 matching 11 bases. V was clipped by 2 bases and J by 4 bases; unmatched bases: 9. Germline assignment: CDR1 MGHRA and CDR2 YSYEKL. The CDR3 has 17 amino acids. CDR3 sequence: CASSQPGQGAQGYGYTF. CDR3 nucleotides: TGCGCCAGCAGCCAACCCGGACAGGGGGCGCAGGGCTATGGCTACACCTTC.

The chain joins TRBV7-8 to TRBJ1-1; TRBD1 aligns across 9 bases. CDR3 length: 16 amino acids. V shed 5 bases and J 0 bases; nucleotides not matched to a gene: 7. Germline V gives CDR1 SGHVS, CDR2 FQNEAQ. The CDR3 sequence: CASSLEQGAMNTEAFF. The CDR3 coding sequence is TGTGCCAGCAGCCTGGAACAGGGGGCGATGAACACTGAAGCTTTCTTT.

This clone was detected only a few times. The chain employs TRBV18 and TRBJ2-1, with D hard to call. V lost 3 bases and J 5 bases, leaving 8 bases between the germline ends. This CDR3 has 13 residues. Germline V gene data show CDR1 as KGHSH and CDR2 as LQKENI. The CDR3 loop reads CASSPLTNNEQFF. The CDR3 DNA follows: TGTGCCAGCTCACCGCTGACCAACAATGAGCAGTTCTTC. The whole variable domain, filled in from reference TRBV18 and TRBJ2-1, reads NAGVMQNPRHLVRRRGQEARLRCSPMKGHSHVYWYRQLPEEGLKFMVYLQKENIIDESGMPKERFSAEFPKEGPSILRIQQVVRGDSAAYFCASSPLTNNEQFFGPGTRLTVL.

J is TRBJ2-3 and V is TRBV6-1; D unresolved. Trimming pared 4 bases from V and 6 bases from J, leaving 8 bases between. The germline V gene encodes CDR1 MNHNS and CDR2 SASEGT. There are 12 residues in the CDR3. CDR3 nucleotides: TGTGCCAGCAGTGGAAACGGTGATACGCAGTATTTT. This encodes CASSGNGDTQYF.

This rearrangement joins TRBV5-1 to TRBJ2-2, with 11 bases that match TRBD2. The CDR3 contains 16 residues. Looked up from germline, CDR1 is SGHRS and CDR2 is YFSETQ. Trimming cost V 4 bases and J 6 bases; bases outside gene matches: 8. DNA of the CDR3: TGCGCCAGCAGCCTAGGGACTAGCGGCTGGCCCGGGGAGCTGTTTTTT. Protein product: CASSLGTSGWPGELFF.

This clone has at least ten counts. Other DNA sequences in this specimen translate into the identical CDR3. The chain links TRBV4-2 to TRBJ2-1, with TRBD2 matching over 7 bases. The V segment lost 0 bases and the J segment 0 bases; nucleotides outside the gene matches: 5. The germline V gene has CDR1 LGHNA and CDR2 YNFKEQ. This CDR3 is 17 amino acids long. The CDR3 sequence: CASSQDSGGSSYNEQFF. CDR3 sequence (DNA): TGTGCCAGCAGCCAAGACTCGGGGGGAAGCTCCTACAATGAGCAGTTCTTC.

This clone was seen once. This sequence joins TRBV19 and TRBJ2-7; the D gene could be TRBD1 or TRBD2 (6 bases each). CDR1 is LNHDA, CDR2 SQIVND, per germline (reference sequence). The CDR3 runs to 16 residues. V was shortened by 3 bases and J by 0 bases, with 15 bases between the two germline ends. DNA for the CDR3: TGTGCCAGTAGTATGGGGTTACAGGGAGGCTCCTACGAGCAGTACTTC. Its protein product is CASSMGLQGGSYEQYF.

This clone was seen only a few times. This chain links TRBV7-2 with TRBJ1-2, with D perhaps matching TRBD1 (5 bases). Germline CDR1 is SGHTA and CDR2 is FQGNSA. Trimming left V 5 bases short and J 2 bases short, with 12 bases between. This CDR3 is built from 14 residues. The CDR3, as DNA: TGTGCCAGCAGCAATATGGGACGGAACTATGGCTACACCTTC. Amino acid sequence: CASSNMGRNYGYTF.

This chain connects TRBV28 to TRBJ2-7; 9 nucleotides line up with TRBD1. The CDR3 has 14 amino acids. Germline-derived CDR1 and CDR2 are MDHEN and SYDVKM. Trimming removed 6 bases from V and 7 bases from J; junction bases left unmatched: 10. The CDR3 is CASSLGTGLGEQYF. CDR3 nucleotides: TGTGCCAGCAGCCTAGGGACAGGGCTGGGTGAGCAGTACTTC.

CDR3 in amino acids: CASRGTGVEKLFF. Written as DNA, the CDR3 is TGTGCCAGTAGGGGGACAGGGGTTGAAAAACTGTTTTTT. The chain has TRBV19 and TRBJ1-4, with 10 nucleotides matching TRBD1. The CDR3 extends over 13 amino acids. Germline CDR1 reads LNHDA; CDR2 reads SQIVND (reference sequence). The trim removed 6 bases at V and 7 bases at J, leaving 2 bases unmatched.

The rearrangement links TRBV19 to TRBJ1-5; D might be TRBD1 (6 bases). V shed 8 bases and J shed 0 bases, with 11 bases lying between them. The V gene's germline CDR1 is LNHDA and CDR2 SQIVND (reference sequence). This CDR3 is 14 amino acids long. CDR3 region: CASRGQISNQPQHF. Here the CDR3 DNA reads TGTGCCAGTCGTGGACAGATTAGCAATCAGCCCCAGCATTTT.

In this sample, this clone turned up once. The chain joins TRBV5-1 to TRBJ2-2; 15 bases fit TRBD2. The V gene's germline CDR1 is SGHRS and CDR2 YFSETQ. CDR3 length: 17 amino acids. V dropped 3 bases and J dropped 7; count of bases not matched to a gene: 7. CDR3 amino acids: CASSSGLAGGPIGELFF. As DNA, the CDR3 is TGCGCCAGCAGCTCCGGACTAGCGGGAGGGCCGATCGGGGAGCTGTTTTTT.

This clone was detected ten times or more. The rearrangement uses TRBV2 and TRBJ2-1; no clear D. V was cut by 4 bases and J by 0 bases, with 13 bases left in between. Germline V CDR1 and CDR2: SNHLY, FYNNEI. The CDR3 has 16 amino acids. In DNA, the CDR3 is TGTGCCAGCAGTGCGGTCGATGTTGTCTCCTACAATGAGCAGTTCTTC. Protein product: CASSAVDVVSYNEQFF. Filled out from reference TRBV2 and TRBJ2-1, the complete variable domain reads EPEVTQTPSHQVTQMGQEVILRCVPISNHLYFYWYRQILGQKVEFLVSFYNNEISEKSEIFDDQFSVERPDGSNFTLKIRSTKLEDSAMYFCASSAVDVVSYNEQFFGPGTRLTVL.

The chain combines TRBV18 with TRBJ1-1, with a weak D call TRBD1 (6 bases). Between the trimmed V and J ends, which lost 5 bases and 0 bases, there was a span of 10 bases. The CDR3 length is 14 residues. CDR1 and CDR2 (germline): KGHSH, LQKENI. The CDR3 spells CASSADRLNTEAFF. CDR3 coding DNA: TGTGCCAGCTCAGCAGACAGGCTGAACACTGAAGCTTTCTTT.

The rearrangement joins TRBV4-2 to TRBJ1-1, with a weak D call TRBD1 (5 bases). Germline CDR1 is LGHNA and CDR2 is YNFKEQ. The CDR3 runs 15 residues. Trimming removed 6 bases from V and 1 base from J, with 15 bases in between. CDR3 protein: CASSIRDVANTEAFF. The DNA for the CDR3 is TGTGCCAGCAGTATCCGGGACGTCGCGAACACTGAAGCTTTCTTT.

The chain is built from TRBV5-1 and TRBJ2-1; D is possibly TRBD2 (5 bases). Trimming cost V 0 bases and J 3 bases, with 10 bases left between them. The CDR3 consists of 15 residues. CDR1 SGHRS and CDR2 YFSETQ come from the germline V gene. The CDR3 spells CASSLGSGNYNEQFF. The CDR3 region has the DNA TGCGCCAGCAGCTTGGGAAGCGGAAACTACAATGAGCAGTTCTTC.

The rearrangement joins TRBV4-1 to TRBJ1-2; possible D gene TRBD1, 5 bases. Trimming left V 1 base short and J 6 bases short, with 18 bases between. The V gene's germline CDR1 is MGHRA and CDR2 YSYEKL. The CDR3 is 16 amino acids. The CDR3 here is CASSQVSGQGRHGYTF. The DNA of the CDR3 is TGCGCCAGCAGCCAAGTGTCCGGGCAGGGACGGCATGGCTACACCTTC.